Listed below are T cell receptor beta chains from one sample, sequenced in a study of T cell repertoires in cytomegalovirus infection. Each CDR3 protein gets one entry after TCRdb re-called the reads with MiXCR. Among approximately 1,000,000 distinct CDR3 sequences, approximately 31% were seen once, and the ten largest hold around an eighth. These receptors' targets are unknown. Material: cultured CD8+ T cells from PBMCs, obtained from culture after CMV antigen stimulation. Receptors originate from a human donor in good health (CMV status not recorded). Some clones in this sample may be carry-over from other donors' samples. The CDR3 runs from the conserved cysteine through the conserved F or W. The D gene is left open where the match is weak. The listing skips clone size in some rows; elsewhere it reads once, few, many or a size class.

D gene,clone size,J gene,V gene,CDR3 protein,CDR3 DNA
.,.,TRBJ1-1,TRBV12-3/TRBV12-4,CASSFMAGEWTEAFF,TGTGCCAGCAGTTTTATGGCCGGGGAATGGACTGAAGCTTTCTTT
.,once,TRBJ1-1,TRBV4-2,CASSQVKWEAFF,TGTGCCAGCAGCCAAGTGAAGTGGGAAGCTTTCTTT
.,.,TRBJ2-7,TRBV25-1,CASSEYLGSYEQYF,TGTGCCAGCAGTGAATATCTCGGCTCCTACGAGCAGTACTTC
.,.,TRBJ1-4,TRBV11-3,CASSSRQPTTNEKLFF,TGTGCCAGCAGCTCTCGACAGCCTACAACTAATGAAAAACTGTTTTTT
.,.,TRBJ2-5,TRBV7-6,CASSYRRPLQETQYF,TGTGCTAGCAGCTATCGACGACCCCTCCAAGAGACCCAGTACTTC
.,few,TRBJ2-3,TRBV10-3,CAINPIPTGEVILSTDTQYF,TGTGCCATCAACCCAATCCCCACAGGGGAGGTAATCCTAAGCACAGATACGCAGTATTTT
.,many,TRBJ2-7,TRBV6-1,CASRNREQYF,TGTGCCAGCAGAAACAGAGAGCAGTACTTC
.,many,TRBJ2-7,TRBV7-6,CASSLAYGGLDEQYF,TGTGCCAGCAGCTTAGCGTACGGGGGGCTGGACGAGCAGTACTTC
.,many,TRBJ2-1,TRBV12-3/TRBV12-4,CASNQGLVSEQFF,TGTGCCAGCAACCAAGGGCTAGTCTCCGAGCAGTTCTTC
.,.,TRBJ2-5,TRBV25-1,CASSERVLQETQYF,TGTGCCAGCAGTGAGAGGGTCCTACAAGAGACCCAGTACTTC
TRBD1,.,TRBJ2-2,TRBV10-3,CAISESMSGGSIGELFF,TGTGCCATCAGTGAGTCGATGTCAGGGGGTAGCATCGGGGAGCTGTTTTTT
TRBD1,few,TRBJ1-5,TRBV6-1,CASSEAPDRYSNQPQHF,TGTGCCAGCAGTGAAGCCCCGGACAGGTATAGCAATCAGCCCCAGCATTTT
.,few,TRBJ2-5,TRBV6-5,CASSPLGAGKETQYF,TGTGCCAGCAGCCCCTTAGGGGCGGGAAAGGAGACCCAGTACTTC
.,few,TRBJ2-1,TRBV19,CASSIRPPPDEQFF,TGTGCCAGTAGTATTCGGCCTCCGCCCGATGAGCAGTTCTTC
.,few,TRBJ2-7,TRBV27,CASSPAGTPTYEQYF,TGTGCCAGCAGTCCCGCCGGGACACCCACCTACGAGCAGTACTTC
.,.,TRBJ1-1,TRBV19,CASGSRRSLEAFF,TGTGCCAGTGGGAGCAGAAGATCGCTAGAGGCTTTCTTT
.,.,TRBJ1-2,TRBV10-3,CTITGGSYGYTF,TGTACCATCACCGGGGGGAGCTATGGCTACACCTTC
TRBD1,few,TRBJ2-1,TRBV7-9,CASNRGPGVLHEQFF,TGTGCCAGCAACAGGGGGCCAGGGGTTCTCCATGAGCAGTTCTTC
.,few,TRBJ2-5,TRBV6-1,CASSEWGAKETQYF,TGTGCCAGCAGTGAATGGGGCGCTAAAGAGACCCAGTACTTC
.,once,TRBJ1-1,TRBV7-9,CVSRADSGTYTEAFF,TGTGTCAGCAGGGCGGATTCCGGGACGTACACTGAAGCTTTCTTT
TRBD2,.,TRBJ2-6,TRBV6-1,CATGEGFGANVLTF,TGTGCCACGGGGGAGGGGTTTGGGGCCAACGTCCTGACTTTC
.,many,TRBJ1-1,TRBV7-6,CASSLTSRFLVGPPKAFF,TGTGCTAGCAGTCTCACGTCGAGGTTTCTAGTGGGGCCACCTAAAGCTTTCTTT
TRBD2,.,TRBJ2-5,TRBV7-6,CASDPRSLRTSQETQYF,TGTGCCAGCGACCCAAGGAGCCTCCGGACTAGCCAAGAGACCCAGTACTTC
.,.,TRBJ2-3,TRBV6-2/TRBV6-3,CASKETTRYTDTQYF,TGTGCCAGCAAAGAAACGACTCGCTACACAGATACGCAGTATTTT
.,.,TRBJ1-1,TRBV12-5,CASGGPRGEAFF,TGTGCTAGTGGGGGCCCCAGGGGAGAGGCTTTCTTT
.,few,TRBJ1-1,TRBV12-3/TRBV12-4,CASSFPSNTEAFF,TGTGCCAGCAGTTTTCCGTCGAACACTGAAGCTTTCTTT
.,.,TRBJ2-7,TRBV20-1,CSARWQSSYGQYF,TGCAGTGCTAGATGGCAGAGCTCCTACGGGCAGTACTTC
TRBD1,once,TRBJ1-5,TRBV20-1,CSAEDRDSNQPQHF,TGCAGTGCTGAGGACAGGGATAGCAATCAGCCCCAGCATTTT
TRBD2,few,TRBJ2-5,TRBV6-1,CASSEEGLAGRQETQYF,TGTGCCAGCAGTGAAGAAGGACTAGCCGGGAGGCAAGAGACCCAGTACTTC
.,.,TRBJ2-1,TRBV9,CASSAAGQRAYNEQFF,TGTGCCAGCAGCGCAGCGGGCCAGCGGGCCTACAATGAGCAGTTCTTC
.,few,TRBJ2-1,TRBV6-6,CASSYQQIAGNEQFF,TGTGCCAGCAGTTACCAACAGATTGCCGGCAATGAGCAGTTCTTC
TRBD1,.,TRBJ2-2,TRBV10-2,CATDREITGELFF,TGCGCAACCGACAGGGAAATAACCGGGGAGCTGTTTTTT
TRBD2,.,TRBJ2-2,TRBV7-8,CASSQTSGYTGELFF,TGTGCCAGCAGCCAGACTAGCGGCTACACCGGGGAGCTGTTTTTT
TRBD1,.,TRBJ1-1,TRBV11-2,CASSPWTGTMNTEAFF,TGTGCCAGCAGCCCTTGGACAGGGACGATGAACACTGAAGCTTTCTTT
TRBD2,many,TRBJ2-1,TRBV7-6,CASSSGLAGVHEQFF,TGTGCCAGCAGCTCCGGACTAGCGGGGGTGCATGAGCAGTTCTTC
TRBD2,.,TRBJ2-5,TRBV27,CASSFLGEGETQYF,TGTGCCAGCAGTTTTCTGGGGGAGGGAGAGACCCAGTACTTC
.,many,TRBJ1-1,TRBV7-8,CASSLALPRGTEAFF,TGTGCCAGCAGCTTAGCTCTACCCCGTGGGACTGAAGCTTTCTTT
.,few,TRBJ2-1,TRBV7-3,CASSLGSTKWFF,TGTGCCAGCAGCTTAGGAAGTACTAAGTGGTTCTTC
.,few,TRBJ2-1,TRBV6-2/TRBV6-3,CASRLQVRLPYNEQFF,TGTGCCAGCAGACTCCAGGTTCGGCTCCCCTACAATGAGCAGTTCTTC
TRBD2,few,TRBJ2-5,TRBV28,CASSLPRLAGGETQYF,TGTGCCAGCAGTTTGCCCCGACTAGCGGGGGGGGAGACCCAGTACTTC
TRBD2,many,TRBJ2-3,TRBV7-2,CASSERGGLGTDTQYF,TGTGCCAGCAGCGAGCGGGGGGGCCTTGGCACAGATACGCAGTATTTT
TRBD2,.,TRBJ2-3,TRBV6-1,CAIGLAGSTDTQYF,TGTGCCATCGGACTAGCGGGGAGCACAGATACGCAGTATTTT
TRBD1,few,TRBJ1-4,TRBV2,CASIAGTGGGDNEKLFF,TGTGCCAGCATTGCCGGGACAGGGGGAGGAGATAATGAAAAACTGTTTTTT
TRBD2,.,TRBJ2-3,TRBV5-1,CANSLELAGDTQYF,TGCGCCAACAGCTTGGAACTAGCGGGCGATACGCAGTATTTT
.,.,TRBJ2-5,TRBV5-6,CASRQTGETQYF,TGTGCCAGCAGACAGACAGGAGAGACCCAGTACTTC
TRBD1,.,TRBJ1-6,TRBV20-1,CSAVGQGVSSPLHF,TGCAGTGCTGTAGGACAGGGTGTTAGTTCACCCCTCCACTTT
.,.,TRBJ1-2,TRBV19,CASRTVGAQGYTF,TGTGCCAGTAGGACGGTGGGGGCGCAAGGCTACACCTTC
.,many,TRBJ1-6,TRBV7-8,CASSLGAKGGGSPLHF,TGTGCCAGCAGCTTAGGGGCGAAAGGTGGAGGATCACCCCTCCACTTT
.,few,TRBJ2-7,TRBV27,CASSFLRGQGRLYEQYF,TGTGCCAGCAGTTTCCTTAGAGGTCAGGGGAGACTCTACGAGCAGTACTTC
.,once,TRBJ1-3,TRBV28,CASSGLRSGNTIYF,TGTGCCAGCAGTGGTCTCCGCTCTGGAAACACCATATATTTT
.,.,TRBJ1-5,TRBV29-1,CSVVGPEPLQPQHF,TGCAGCGTTGTGGGTCCAGAGCCCCTTCAGCCCCAGCATTTT
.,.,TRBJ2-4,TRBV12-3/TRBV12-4,CASRRDEGQNIQYF,TGTGCCAGCAGACGCGACGAAGGGCAAAACATTCAGTACTTC
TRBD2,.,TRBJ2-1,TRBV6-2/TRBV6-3,CASAGGPDNEQFF,TGTGCCAGCGCGGGAGGTCCCGACAATGAGCAGTTCTTC
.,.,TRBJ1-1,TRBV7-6,CASSRPPTGREAFF,TGTGCCAGCAGCCGTCCTCCGACAGGCCGTGAAGCTTTCTTT